This T cell receptor beta chain was sequenced during a study of T cell responses to AZD1222 COVID-19 vaccine. Overall study results and limits: Donors, mostly white British, included more females; clonal diversity was possibly underestimated. Vaccine-associated CD4 TCRs ranged over spike, dominating at 160-218 and 743-854. Seropositive at baseline were only six AZD1222 recipients. The study found Spike-specific TCR breadth and depth rose after two AZD1222 doses.

The V and J ends lost 2 bases and 4 bases, in that order; junction bases with no gene match: 10. Germline loops: CDR1 ENHRY, CDR2 SYGVKD. This CDR3 has 16 amino acids. In regard to this clone: Its antigen is unidentified.

The protocol was immunoSEQ multiplex PCR, while the TCRdb copy is restricted to in-frame clones and leaves out a portion. This sample yields around 170,000 clones, of which about 91% are seen a single time; 4.4% belongs to the top ten. The receptor was derived from an adult in good health. The J gene is TRBJ1-2, the V gene TRBV10-3, with 7 bases identical to TRBD1. Sequencing used peripheral blood, obtained on day 0 of AZD1222 vaccination. The CDR3 bases are TGTGCCATCAGTGAGAAGCAGAACAGGGGAGGCTATGGCTACACCTTC. Protein sequence: CAISEKQNRGGYGYTF.